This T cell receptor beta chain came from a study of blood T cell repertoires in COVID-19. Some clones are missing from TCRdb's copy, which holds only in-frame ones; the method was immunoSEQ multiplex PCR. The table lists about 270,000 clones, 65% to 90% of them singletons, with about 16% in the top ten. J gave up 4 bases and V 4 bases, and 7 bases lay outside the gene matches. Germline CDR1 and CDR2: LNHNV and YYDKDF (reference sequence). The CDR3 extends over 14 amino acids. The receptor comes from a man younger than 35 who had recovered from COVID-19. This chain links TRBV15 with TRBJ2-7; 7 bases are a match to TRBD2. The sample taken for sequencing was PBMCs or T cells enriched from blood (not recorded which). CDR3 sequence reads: CATSKGREVYEQYF. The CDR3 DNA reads TGTGCCACCAGCAAAGGACGGGAGGTTTACGAGCAGTACTTC.